This TCR beta chain was obtained from a study of blood T cell repertoires in COVID-19. About the research overall: The samples span acute and convalescent COVID-19 from the United States, Italy and Spain. The cDNA or gDNA used as material had been derived from T cells, B-cell-depleted T cells, or PBMCs.

Using immunoSEQ multiplex PCR, the repertoire was profiled, and TCRdb retains in-frame clones only, with some absent. The sample lists approximately 200,000 clones; approximately 87% were seen once. The germline CDR1 and CDR2 sequences are SGHAT and FQNNGV. Trimming at V came to 5 bases and at J to 6 bases, leaving 11 bases not matched to a gene. The CDR3 is 15 amino acids. This TCR was sampled from a person aged 65 to 85 with COVID-19, enrolled during active disease. Sequenced input: peripheral blood. The V gene is TRBV11-2, the J gene TRBJ2-5, with TRBD2 identical over 8 bases. The CDR3 spells CASSTYGGAGKTQYF. CDR3 nucleotide sequence: TGTGCCAGCAGCACTTACGGGGGGGCCGGGAAGACCCAGTACTTC.